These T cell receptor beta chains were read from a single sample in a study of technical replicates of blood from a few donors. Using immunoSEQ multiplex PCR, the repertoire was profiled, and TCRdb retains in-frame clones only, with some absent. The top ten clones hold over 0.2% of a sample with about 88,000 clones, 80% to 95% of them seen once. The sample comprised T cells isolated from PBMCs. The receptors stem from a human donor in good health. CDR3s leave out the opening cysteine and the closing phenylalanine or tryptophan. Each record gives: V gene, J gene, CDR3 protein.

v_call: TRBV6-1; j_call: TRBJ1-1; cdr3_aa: ASSVQGSEAF
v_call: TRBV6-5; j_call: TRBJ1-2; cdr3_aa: ASGRDRESYGYT
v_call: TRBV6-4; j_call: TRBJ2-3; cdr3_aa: ASSERDTDTQY
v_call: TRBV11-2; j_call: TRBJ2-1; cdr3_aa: ASSPGQGNNEQF
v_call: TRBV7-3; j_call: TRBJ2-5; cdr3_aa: ASSADGGWETQY
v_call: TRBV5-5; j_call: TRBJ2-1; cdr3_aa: ASSSVSGLRRGEQF
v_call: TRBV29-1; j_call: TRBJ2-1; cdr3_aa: SVLRLAGNEQF
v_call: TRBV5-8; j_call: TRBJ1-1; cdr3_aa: ASSLVQVTAEAF
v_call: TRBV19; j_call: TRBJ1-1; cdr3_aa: ASSPGTGLEAF
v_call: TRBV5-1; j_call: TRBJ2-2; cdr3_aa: ASRLSLGTGELF
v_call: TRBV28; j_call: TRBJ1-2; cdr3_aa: ASSVTAVSLEDGYT
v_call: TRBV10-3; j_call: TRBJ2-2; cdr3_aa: AISAQGDAGELF
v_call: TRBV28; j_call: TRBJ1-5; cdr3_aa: ASSLYTGKGNQPQH
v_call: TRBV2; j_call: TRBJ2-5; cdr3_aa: ARRGGKRSGETQY
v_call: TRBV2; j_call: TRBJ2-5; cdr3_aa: ASSEFASSGEETQY
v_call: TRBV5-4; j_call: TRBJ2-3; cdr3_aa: ASSPTTRETESTDTQY
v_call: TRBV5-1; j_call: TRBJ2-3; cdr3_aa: ASSLGGPFDTDTQY
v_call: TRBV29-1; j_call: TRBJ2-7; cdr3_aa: SVEGGAYEQY
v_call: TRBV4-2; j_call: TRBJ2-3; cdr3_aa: ASSLVGTDTQY
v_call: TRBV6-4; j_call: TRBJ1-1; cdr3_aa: ASRIGQNTEAF
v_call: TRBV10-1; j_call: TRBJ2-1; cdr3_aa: ASSESKAGVDNEQF
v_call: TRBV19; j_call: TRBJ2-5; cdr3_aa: ASSIGGDWRETQY
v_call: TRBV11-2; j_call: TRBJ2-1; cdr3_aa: ASSLYRLGTGLYNEQF
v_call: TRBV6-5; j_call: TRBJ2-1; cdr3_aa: ASSIAASSYNEQF
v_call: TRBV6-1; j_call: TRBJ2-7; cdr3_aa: ASSEKGQGASEQY
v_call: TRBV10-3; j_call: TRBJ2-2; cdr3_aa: AISHRPGQGSGELF
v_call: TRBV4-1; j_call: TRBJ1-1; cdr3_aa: ASSQEGAVGVNTEAF
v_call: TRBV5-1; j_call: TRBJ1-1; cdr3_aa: ASSFGVGTEAF
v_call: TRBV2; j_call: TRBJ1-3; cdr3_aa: ASSSLATYSGNTIY
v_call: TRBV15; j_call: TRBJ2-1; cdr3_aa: ATTRAGTSGLSYNEQF
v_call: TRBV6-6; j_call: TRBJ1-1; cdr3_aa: ASSYGQGGTEAF
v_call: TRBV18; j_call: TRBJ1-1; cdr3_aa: ATLPPSRQARNTEAF
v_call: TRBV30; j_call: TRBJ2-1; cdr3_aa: AWISGGRSYNEQF
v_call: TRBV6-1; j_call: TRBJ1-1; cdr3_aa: ASSENVGARRAF
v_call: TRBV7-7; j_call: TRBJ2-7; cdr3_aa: ASSLYPSGGGPRGEQY
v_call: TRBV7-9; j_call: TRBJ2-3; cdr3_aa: ASSAYEADTQY
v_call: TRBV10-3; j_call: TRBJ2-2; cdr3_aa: AATSGTGELF
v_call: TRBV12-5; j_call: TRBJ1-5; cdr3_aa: ASGPGGGQPQH
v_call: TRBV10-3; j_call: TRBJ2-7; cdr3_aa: AISDLDLGFAYEQY
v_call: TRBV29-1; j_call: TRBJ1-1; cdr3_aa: SGQGHMNTEAF
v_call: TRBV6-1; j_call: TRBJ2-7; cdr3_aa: ASSEGWREYEQY
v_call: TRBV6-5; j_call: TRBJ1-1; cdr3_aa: ASRNPGVGAF
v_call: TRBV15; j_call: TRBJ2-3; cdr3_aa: ATSLVASSTDTQY
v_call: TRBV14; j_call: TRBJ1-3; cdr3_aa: ASSQRTGGSGNTIY
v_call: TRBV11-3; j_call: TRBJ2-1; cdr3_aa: ASSPGGAGVYNEQF
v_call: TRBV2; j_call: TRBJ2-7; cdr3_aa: ASSPGQGSYEQY
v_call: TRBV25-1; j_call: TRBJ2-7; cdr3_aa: ASSESPGLAGDEQY
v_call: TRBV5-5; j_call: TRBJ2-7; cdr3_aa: ASSLETGTLEQY
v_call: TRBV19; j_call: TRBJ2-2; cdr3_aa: ASSIPRAVGAGELF
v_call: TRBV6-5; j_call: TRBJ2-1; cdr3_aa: ASSYVTGNEQF
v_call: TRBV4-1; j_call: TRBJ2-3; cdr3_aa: ASSQDKAGGSTDTQY
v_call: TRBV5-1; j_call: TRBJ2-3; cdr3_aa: ASSSWTGGGDTQY
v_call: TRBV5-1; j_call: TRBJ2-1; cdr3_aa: ASSATSPAYNEQF
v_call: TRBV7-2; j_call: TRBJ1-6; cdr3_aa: ASSLDRHWDSNNSPLH
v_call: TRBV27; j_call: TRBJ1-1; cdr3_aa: ASSLGGGVEAF